This T cell receptor beta chain was recovered during a study of T-cell reconstitution after alpha-beta-depleted transplantation in children. Findings and caveats of the study: Several hundred expanded graft clones reportedly gave rise to the alpha-beta T cells present about two months after transplant. T-cell numbers and diversity one year post-transplant derived largely from freshly generated T cells. There were some patients whose high TCRbeta diversity at day 60 came from surviving recipient T cells and thymic progenitors.

A library of TCRbeta sequences, prepared with unique molecular identifiers, was generated. TCRdb redid the calling of the PCR reads with MiXCR, one entry per CDR3 protein. The sample lists 780,000 or so distinct CDR3 sequences, about 15% occurring once. Comments on this clonotype: Antigen specificity is unknown.

The germline V gene has CDR1 PRHDT and CDR2 FYEKMQ (reference sequence). The CDR3 is 15 residues long. J was trimmed by 2 bases and V by 5 bases; bases with no gene match: 9. The specimen was PBMCs, mostly from graft donor cells, collected 360 days after TCRalphabeta/CD19-depleted stem cell transplant. V gene TRBV13 combines with J gene TRBJ2-7; 7 bases align to TRBD2. The sequence was collected from a male patient between 10 and 17 years old who had a stem cell transplant for acute lymphoblastic leukemia, so the T cells may come from the graft donor. This chain's CDR3 is CASSPTWGGTYEQYF. CDR3 DNA sequence: TGTGCCAGCAGCCCGACTTGGGGGGGAACCTACGAGCAGTACTTC.